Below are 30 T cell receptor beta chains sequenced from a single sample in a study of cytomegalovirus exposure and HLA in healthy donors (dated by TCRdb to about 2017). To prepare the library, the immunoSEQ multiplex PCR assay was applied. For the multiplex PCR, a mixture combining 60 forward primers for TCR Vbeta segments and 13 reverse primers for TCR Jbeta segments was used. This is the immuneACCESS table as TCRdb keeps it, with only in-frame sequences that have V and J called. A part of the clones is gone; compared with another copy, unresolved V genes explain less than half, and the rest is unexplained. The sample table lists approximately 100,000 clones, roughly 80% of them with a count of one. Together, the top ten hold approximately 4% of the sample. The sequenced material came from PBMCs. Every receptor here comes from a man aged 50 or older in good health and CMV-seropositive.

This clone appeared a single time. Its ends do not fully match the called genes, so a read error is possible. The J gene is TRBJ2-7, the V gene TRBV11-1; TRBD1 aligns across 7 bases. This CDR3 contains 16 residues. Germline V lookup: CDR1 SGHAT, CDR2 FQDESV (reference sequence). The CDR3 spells CARSLDQPTGPYEQYF. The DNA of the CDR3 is TGTGCCCGCAGCTTAGACCAACCGACAGGGCCCTATGAGCAGTACTTC. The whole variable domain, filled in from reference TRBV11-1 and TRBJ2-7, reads EAEVAQSPRYKITEKSQAVAFWCDPISGHATLYWYRQILGQGPELLVQFQDESVVDDSQLPKDRFSAERLKGVDSTLKIQPAELGDSAMYLCARSLDQPTGPYEQYFGPGTRLTVT.

The CDR3 nucleotides are TGTGCCAGCAGCTTGGCTTTGCGGGGGTCCTCTCCCCAGCATTTT. It translates to CASSLALRGSSPQHF. The rearrangement links TRBV5-5 to TRBJ1-5, with a tentative D call TRBD1 (5 bases). Germline lookup yields CDR1 SGHKS and CDR2 YYEKEE (reference sequence). The CDR3 runs 15 residues. Trimming shortened V by 0 bases and J by 10 bases, and 17 bases separated the two germline ends.

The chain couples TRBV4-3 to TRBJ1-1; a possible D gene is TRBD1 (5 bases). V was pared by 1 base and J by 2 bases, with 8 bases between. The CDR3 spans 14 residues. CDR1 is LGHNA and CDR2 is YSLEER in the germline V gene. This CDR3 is CASSQAGINTEAFF. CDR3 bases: TGCGCCAGCAGCCAAGCAGGGATAAACACTGAAGCTTTCTTT.

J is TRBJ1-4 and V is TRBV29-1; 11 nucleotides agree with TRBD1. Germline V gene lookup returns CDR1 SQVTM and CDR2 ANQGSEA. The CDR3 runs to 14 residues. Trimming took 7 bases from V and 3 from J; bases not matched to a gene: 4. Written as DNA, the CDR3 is TGCAGCGCAGGACAGGGGGCGGCTAATGAAAAACTGTTTTTT. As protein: CSAGQGAANEKLFF.

CDR3 in DNA: TGTGCCAGCAGTCGCGATCAGGGGATGGGGGGCACAGATACGCAGTATTTT. It is translated as CASSRDQGMGGTDTQYF. The genes are TRBV2 and TRBJ2-3; D is possibly TRBD1 (6 bases). The CDR3 covers 17 residues. Germline V CDR1 and CDR2: SNHLY, FYNNEI. V was pared by 5 bases and J by 1 base, with 19 bases between.

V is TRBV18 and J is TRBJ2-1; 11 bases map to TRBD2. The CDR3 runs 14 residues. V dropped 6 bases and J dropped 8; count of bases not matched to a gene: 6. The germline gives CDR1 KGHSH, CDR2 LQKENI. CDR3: CASSLGLAADEQFF. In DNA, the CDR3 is TGTGCCAGCTCCCTGGGACTAGCGGCCGATGAGCAGTTCTTC.

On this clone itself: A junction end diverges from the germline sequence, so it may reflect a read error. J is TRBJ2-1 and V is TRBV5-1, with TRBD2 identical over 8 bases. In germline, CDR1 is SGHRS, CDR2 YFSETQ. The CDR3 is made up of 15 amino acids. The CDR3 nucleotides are TGCGCCAGCGGCTTAGCGGGACGCTCCTACAATGAGCAGTTCTTC. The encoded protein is CASGLAGRSYNEQFF.

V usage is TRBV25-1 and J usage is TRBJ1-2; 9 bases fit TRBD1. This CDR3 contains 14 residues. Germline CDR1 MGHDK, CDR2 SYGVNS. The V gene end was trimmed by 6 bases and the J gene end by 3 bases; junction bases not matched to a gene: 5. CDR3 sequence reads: CASSAGQGDYGYTF. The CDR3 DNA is TGTGCCAGCAGCGCGGGACAGGGCGACTATGGCTACACCTTC.

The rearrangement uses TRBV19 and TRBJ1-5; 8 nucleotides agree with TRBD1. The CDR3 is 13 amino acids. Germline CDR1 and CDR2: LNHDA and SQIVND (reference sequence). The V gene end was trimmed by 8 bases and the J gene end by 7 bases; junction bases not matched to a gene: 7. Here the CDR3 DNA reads TGTGCCAGTCTCAAAGACAGGGGCCAGCCCCAGCATTTT. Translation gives CASLKDRGQPQHF.

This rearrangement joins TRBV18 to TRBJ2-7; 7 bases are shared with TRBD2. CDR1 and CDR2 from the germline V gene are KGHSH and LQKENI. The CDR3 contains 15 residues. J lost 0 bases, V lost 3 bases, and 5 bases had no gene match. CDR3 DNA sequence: TGTGCCAGCTCACCGTTAGCGGGTAGCTCCTACGAGCAGTACTTC. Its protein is CASSPLAGSSYEQYF.

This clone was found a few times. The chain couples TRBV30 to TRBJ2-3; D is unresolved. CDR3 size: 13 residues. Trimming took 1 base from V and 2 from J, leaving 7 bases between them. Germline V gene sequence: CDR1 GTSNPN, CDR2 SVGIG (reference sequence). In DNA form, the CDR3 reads TGTGCCTGGAGTGCTGGAGTCACAGATACGCAGTATTTT. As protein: CAWSAGVTDTQYF.

The CDR3 here is CASRSDRGSNTGELFF. CDR3 nucleotide sequence: TGTGCCAGCAGGTCCGACAGGGGATCGAACACCGGGGAGCTGTTTTTT. The V call is TRBV7-2, the J call TRBJ2-2; 8 bases agree with TRBD1. J gave up 0 bases and V 6 bases, and 6 bases lay outside the gene matches. CDR3 length: 16 amino acids. Germline CDR1 and CDR2: SGHTA and FQGNSA.

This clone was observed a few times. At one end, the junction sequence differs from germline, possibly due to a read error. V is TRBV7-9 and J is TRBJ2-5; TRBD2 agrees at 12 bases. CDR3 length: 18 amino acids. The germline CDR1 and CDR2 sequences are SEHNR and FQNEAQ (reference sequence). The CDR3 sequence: CSSSPTFRTSGKRETQYF. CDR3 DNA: TGTTCCAGCAGCCCAACTTTTAGGACTAGCGGGAAACGAGAGACCCAGTACTTC.

In DNA, the CDR3 is TGTGCCAGCAGCTTAGGACAGGGGGAAAGGTACGAGCAGTACTTC. As protein: CASSLGQGERYEQYF. V usage is TRBV7-9 and J usage is TRBJ2-7; 9 nucleotides line up with TRBD1. The junction had 5 bases not matched to a gene; V was cut back by 1 base and J by 4 bases. The germline V gene has CDR1 SEHNR and CDR2 FQNEAQ (reference sequence). This CDR3 comprises 15 residues.

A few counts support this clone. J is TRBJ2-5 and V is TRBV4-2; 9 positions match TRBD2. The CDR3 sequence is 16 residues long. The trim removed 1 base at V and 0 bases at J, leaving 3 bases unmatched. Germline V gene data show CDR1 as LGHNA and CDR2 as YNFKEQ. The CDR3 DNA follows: TGTGCCAGCAGCCAAGCGGCTAGCGGGAACCAAGAGACCCAGTACTTC. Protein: CASSQAASGNQETQYF.

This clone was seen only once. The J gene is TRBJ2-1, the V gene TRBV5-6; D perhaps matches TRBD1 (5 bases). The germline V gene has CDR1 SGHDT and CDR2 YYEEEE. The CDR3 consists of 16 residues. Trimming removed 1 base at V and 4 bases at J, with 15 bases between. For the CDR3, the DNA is TGTGCCAGCAGCTTGAGGGGCCGCGCCCCATACAATGAGCAGTTCTTC. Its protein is CASSLRGRAPYNEQFF.

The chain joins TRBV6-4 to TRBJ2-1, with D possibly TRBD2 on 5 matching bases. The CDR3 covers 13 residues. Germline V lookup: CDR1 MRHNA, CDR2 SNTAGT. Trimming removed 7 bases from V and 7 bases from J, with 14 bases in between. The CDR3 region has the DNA TGTGCCAGCAAAGCGGCCCCCGGGAATGAGCAGTTCTTC. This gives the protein CASKAAPGNEQFF.

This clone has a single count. As DNA, the CDR3 is TGTGCCACCGGGACTAGCGGGAACGAGCAGTACTTC. It specifies CATGTSGNEQYF. The chain couples TRBV27 to TRBJ2-5, with TRBD2 matching 13 bases. The tail of the sequence fits TRBJ2-7 better, so the J call may be wrong. Germline V CDR1 and CDR2: MNHEY, SMNVEV (reference sequence). The CDR3 covers 12 residues.

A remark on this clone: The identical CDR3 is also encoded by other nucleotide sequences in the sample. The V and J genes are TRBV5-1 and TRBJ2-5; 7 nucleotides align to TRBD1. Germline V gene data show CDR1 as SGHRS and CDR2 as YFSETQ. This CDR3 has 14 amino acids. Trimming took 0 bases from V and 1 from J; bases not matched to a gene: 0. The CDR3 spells CASSLAGGQETQYF. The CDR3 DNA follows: TGCGCCAGCAGCTTGGCAGGGGGCCAAGAGACCCAGTACTTC.

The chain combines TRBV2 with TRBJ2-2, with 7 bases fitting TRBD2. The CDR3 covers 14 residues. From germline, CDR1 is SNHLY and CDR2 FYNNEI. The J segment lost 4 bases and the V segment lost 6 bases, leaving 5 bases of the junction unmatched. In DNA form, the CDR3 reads TGTGCCAGCAGGGGCGGGAGCGGCACCGGGGAGCTGTTTTTT. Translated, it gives CASRGGSGTGELFF.

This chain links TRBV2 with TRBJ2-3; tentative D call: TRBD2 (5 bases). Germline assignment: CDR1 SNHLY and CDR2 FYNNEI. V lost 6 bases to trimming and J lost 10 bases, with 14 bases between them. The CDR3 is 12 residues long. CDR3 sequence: CASRELPGAQYF. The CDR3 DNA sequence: TGTGCCAGCAGGGAACTCCCCGGGGCGCAGTATTTT.

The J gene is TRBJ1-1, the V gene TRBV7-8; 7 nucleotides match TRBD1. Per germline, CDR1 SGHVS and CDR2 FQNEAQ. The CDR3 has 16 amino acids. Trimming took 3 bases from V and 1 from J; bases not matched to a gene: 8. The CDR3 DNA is TGTGCCAGCAGCTTCGACAGGGTGGGAAGGAACACTGAAGCTTTCTTT. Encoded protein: CASSFDRVGRNTEAFF.

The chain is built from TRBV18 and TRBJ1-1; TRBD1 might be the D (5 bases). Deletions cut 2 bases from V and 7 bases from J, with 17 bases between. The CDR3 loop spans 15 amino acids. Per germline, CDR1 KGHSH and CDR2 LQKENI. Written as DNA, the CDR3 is TGTGCCAGCTCACCAGGGTTCCAGGGCGGTGTTGAAGCTTTCTTT. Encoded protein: CASSPGFQGGVEAFF.

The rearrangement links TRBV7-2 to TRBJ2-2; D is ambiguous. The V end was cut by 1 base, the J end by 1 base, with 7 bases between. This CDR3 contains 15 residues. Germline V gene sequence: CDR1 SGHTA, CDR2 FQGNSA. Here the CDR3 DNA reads TGTGCCAGCAGCTTAGGCCAGCGGAACACCGGGGAGCTGTTTTTT. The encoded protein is CASSLGQRNTGELFF.

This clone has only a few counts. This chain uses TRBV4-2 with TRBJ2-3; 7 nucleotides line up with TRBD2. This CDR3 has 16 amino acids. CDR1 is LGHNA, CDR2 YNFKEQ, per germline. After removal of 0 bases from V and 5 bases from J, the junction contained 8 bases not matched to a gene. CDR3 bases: TGTGCCAGCAGCCAAGAAGTGGCTAGCGGCGGAGATACGCAGTATTTT. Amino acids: CASSQEVASGGDTQYF.

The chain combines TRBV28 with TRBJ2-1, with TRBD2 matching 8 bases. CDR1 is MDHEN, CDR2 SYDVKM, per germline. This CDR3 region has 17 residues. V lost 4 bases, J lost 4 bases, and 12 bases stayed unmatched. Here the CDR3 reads CASSYREGLKRYNEQFF. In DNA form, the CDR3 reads TGTGCCAGCAGTTATCGGGAGGGCCTTAAAAGATACAATGAGCAGTTCTTC.

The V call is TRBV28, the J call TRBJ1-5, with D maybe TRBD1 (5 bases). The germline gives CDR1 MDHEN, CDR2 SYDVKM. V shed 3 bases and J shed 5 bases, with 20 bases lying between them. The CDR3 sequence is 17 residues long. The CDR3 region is CASSFRQGGGGYQPQHF. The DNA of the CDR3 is TGTGCCAGCAGTTTCCGGCAGGGCGGGGGGGGGTATCAGCCCCAGCATTTT.

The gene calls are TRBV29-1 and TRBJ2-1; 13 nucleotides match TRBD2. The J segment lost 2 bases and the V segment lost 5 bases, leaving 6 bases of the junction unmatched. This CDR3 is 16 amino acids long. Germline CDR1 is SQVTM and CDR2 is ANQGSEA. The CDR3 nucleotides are TGCAGCGTTTCCGGGACTAGCGGGACGACCTACAATGAGCAGTTCTTC. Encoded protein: CSVSGTSGTTYNEQFF.

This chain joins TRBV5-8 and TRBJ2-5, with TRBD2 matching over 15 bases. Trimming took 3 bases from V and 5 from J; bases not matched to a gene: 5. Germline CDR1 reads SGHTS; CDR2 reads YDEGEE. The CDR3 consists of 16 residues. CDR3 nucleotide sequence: TGTGCCAGCAGCTGGGGACTAGCGGGAGGAGGGGAGACCCAGTACTTC. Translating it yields CASSWGLAGGGETQYF. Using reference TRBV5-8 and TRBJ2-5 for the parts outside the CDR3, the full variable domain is EAGVTQSPTHLIKTRGQQATLRCSPISGHTSVYWYQQALGLGLQFLLWYDEGEERNRGNFPPRFSGRQFPNYSSELNVNALELEDSALYLCASSWGLAGGGETQYFGPGTRLLVL.

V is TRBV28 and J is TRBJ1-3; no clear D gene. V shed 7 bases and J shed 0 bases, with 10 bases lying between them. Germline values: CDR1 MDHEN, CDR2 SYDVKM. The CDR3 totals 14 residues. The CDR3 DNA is TGTGCCAGCATTGGCCGGAGCTCTGGAAACACCATATATTTT. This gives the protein CASIGRSSGNTIYF.